What follows are 11 T cell receptor beta chains derived from one specimen sequenced in a study of T cell responses to AZD1222 COVID-19 vaccine (dated by TCRdb to the early 2020s). Libraries were prepared through the immunoSEQ multiplex PCR assay. Entries here come from immuneACCESS through TCRdb and include only in-frame sequences with V and J called. Some clones fail to appear in such tables; in the studies checked, an unresolved V gene covers under half of the shortfall, and the cause of the remainder is unknown. Here the sample has about 120,000 clones; around nine tenths occur a single time. Together, the top ten hold 4% to 5% of the sample. The time point label on this specimen signifies: about 28 days (+/-7) after the second vaccine dose. This specimen's treatment or condition label, per the study, means: meningococcal conjugate vaccine given as trial control. The sample here was peripheral blood, taken 28 days after the second dose of the MenACWY control vaccine. Receptors originate from an adult who received the MenACWY meningococcal vaccine as a control.

The gene calls are TRBV9 and TRBJ1-3, with D perhaps matching TRBD1 (5 bases). V was trimmed by 2 bases and J by 2 bases, leaving 11 bases between them. Germline V lookup: CDR1 SGDLS, CDR2 YYNGEE. This CDR3 has 15 residues. The CDR3 reads CASSVTGAPGNTIYF. The CDR3, as DNA: TGTGCCAGCAGCGTTACTGGGGCCCCTGGAAACACCATATATTTT.

The CDR3 loop is CASSARAGGQPETQYF. DNA for the CDR3: TGTGCCAGCAGTGCTCGAGCGGGGGGGCAGCCAGAGACCCAGTACTTC. The chain carries TRBV6-1 and TRBJ2-5; 10 bases are a match to TRBD2. The CDR3 sequence is 16 residues long. The germline V gene has CDR1 MNHNS and CDR2 SASEGT. With V trimmed by 4 bases and J by 4 bases, 9 bases remained unmatched.

The chain's CDR3 is CASNRDYAYNEQFF. In nucleotides, the CDR3 is TGCGCCAGCAACCGGGACTATGCCTACAATGAGCAGTTCTTC. This rearrangement joins TRBV5-1 to TRBJ2-1; 7 bases are a match to TRBD2. The V gene's germline CDR1 is SGHRS and CDR2 YFSETQ. The V segment lost 6 bases and the J segment 2 bases; nucleotides outside the gene matches: 5. The CDR3 loop spans 14 amino acids.

This chain connects TRBV6-6 to TRBJ1-2, with 9 bases fitting TRBD1. This CDR3 contains 16 residues. The ends lost 0 bases at V and 7 bases at J; junction bases unmatched: 9. Germline assignment: CDR1 MNHNY and CDR2 SVGAGI (reference sequence). In nucleotides, the CDR3 is TGTGCCAGCAGTTACTCGAGAAGCGACAGGGGGTTTGGCTACACCTTC. Its translation is CASSYSRSDRGFGYTF.

This sequence joins TRBV11-3 and TRBJ1-1; D is unresolved. This CDR3 is 14 amino acids long. The V end was cut by 3 bases, the J end by 1 base, with 9 bases between. Per the germline V gene, CDR1 is SGHNT and CDR2 is YENEEA. CDR3 DNA sequence: TGTGCCAGCAGCTTCGACGGCCCGAACACTGAAGCTTTCTTT. It yields the protein CASSFDGPNTEAFF.

The chain recombines TRBV2 with TRBJ2-7; 8 bases align to TRBD1. The trim removed 11 bases at V and 3 bases at J, leaving 3 bases unmatched. CDR1 and CDR2 from the germline V gene are SNHLY and FYNNEI. This CDR3 contains 11 residues. CDR3 DNA: TGTGCCGGGGGACAGGTCTACGAGCAGTACTTC. Its translation: CAGGQVYEQYF.

The rearrangement uses TRBV28 and TRBJ2-1, with D perhaps TRBD2 (6 bases). Germline V CDR1 and CDR2: MDHEN, SYDVKM. Trimming left V 1 base short and J 10 bases short, with 8 bases between. The CDR3 has 12 residues. The CDR3 DNA sequence: TGTGCCAGCAGTTTATCCGCGGGGGAGCAGTTCTTC. Its translation: CASSLSAGEQFF.

The chain carries TRBV6-1 and TRBJ1-4; D unresolved. V shed 4 bases and J shed 0 bases, with 12 bases lying between them. CDR1 MNHNS and CDR2 SASEGT come from the germline V gene. CDR3 length: 16 residues. For the CDR3, the DNA is TGTGCCAGCAGTGTAATCGCCGGTTCAACTAATGAAAAACTGTTTTTT. As protein: CASSVIAGSTNEKLFF.

The chain has TRBV5-6 and TRBJ2-5, with a weak D call TRBD1 (6 bases). The CDR3 loop spans 14 amino acids. The V gene lost 3 bases and the J gene lost 7 bases, with 16 bases spanning the gap. The V gene's germline CDR1 is SGHDT and CDR2 YYEEEE. The CDR3 nucleotides are TGTGCCAGCAGCTGGATACAGGGTTCGGGGACCCAGTACTTC. Its protein product is CASSWIQGSGTQYF. Together with reference TRBV5-6 and TRBJ2-5, the CDR3 gives the full variable domain: DAGVTQSPTHLIKTRGQQVTLRCSPKSGHDTVSWYQQALGQGPQFIFQYYEEEERQRGNFPDRFSGHQFPNYSSELNVNALLLGDSALYLCASSWIQGSGTQYFGPGTRLLVL.

The DNA of the CDR3 is TGTGCCAGCAGCTTAGCCGGCCAAACACTAACCGGGGAGCTGTTTTTT. It yields the protein CASSLAGQTLTGELFF. V is TRBV7-2 and J is TRBJ2-2, with unresolved D. The CDR3 is 16 residues long. Germline assignment: CDR1 SGHTA and CDR2 FQGNSA. The germline V and J ends were trimmed by 0 bases and 5 bases, with 13 bases remaining between them.

This clone was recorded only once. The V and J genes are TRBV7-2 and TRBJ2-1; 11 bases agree with TRBD2. The V and J ends lost 3 bases and 5 bases, in that order; junction bases with no gene match: 3. Germline V CDR1 and CDR2: SGHTA, FQGNSA. This CDR3 has 15 amino acids. The CDR3: CASSFTSGSHNEQFF. The CDR3 DNA reads as TGTGCCAGCAGCTTTACTAGCGGGAGCCACAATGAGCAGTTCTTC.